These T cell receptor beta chains were read from a single sample in a study of OX40 agonist ivuxolimab in advanced cancers. The data were produced by immunoSEQ multiplex PCR, yet TCRdb's version contains in-frame clones alone and is incomplete. This sample has about 82,000 clones, with more than 70% found just once. The material was CD4+ or CD8+ T cells sorted from blood, obtained in a trial of the OX40 agonist ivuxolimab. The receptors stem from an adult with an advanced solid tumor such as melanoma, head and neck, liver or kidney cancer. The CDR3 runs from the conserved cysteine through the conserved F or W. D genes are given only for firm matches. A row's size may be missing; if present it is once, few, many or a size class.

V: TRBV19; J: TRBJ2-7; D: -; size: -; CDR3: CASSIGGSASAFLNEQYF; DNA: TGTGCCAGTAGTATAGGAGGTTCGGCGTCAGCCTTCCTAAACGAGCAGTACTTC
V: TRBV5-4; J: TRBJ1-1; D: -; size: -; CDR3: CASSLYYGNTEAFF; DNA: TGTGCTAGCAGCTTGTATTACGGAAACACTGAAGCTTTCTTT
V: TRBV28; J: TRBJ2-7; D: TRBD1; size: -; CDR3: CASRWTGASGEQYF; DNA: TGTGCCAGCAGATGGACAGGGGCCTCAGGGGAGCAGTACTTC
V: TRBV7-3; J: TRBJ1-1; D: TRBD1; size: -; CDR3: CASSPSGTGRAFF; DNA: TGTGCCAGCAGCCCGAGCGGGACAGGGCGCGCTTTCTTT
V: TRBV2; J: TRBJ2-3; D: -; size: -; CDR3: CASVWSDARTDTQYF; DNA: TGTGCCAGCGTCTGGTCAGACGCACGCACAGATACGCAGTATTTT
V: TRBV5-1; J: TRBJ2-3; D: TRBD1; size: -; CDR3: CASSSRDRGSTDTQYF; DNA: TGCGCCAGCAGCTCCCGGGACAGGGGTAGCACAGATACGCAGTATTTT
V: TRBV6-6; J: TRBJ1-2; D: -; size: -; CDR3: CASGSDGYTF; DNA: TGTGCCAGCGGGTCGGATGGCTACACCTTC
V: TRBV25-1; J: TRBJ2-7; D: -; size: -; CDR3: CASSDQAYEQYF; DNA: TGTGCCAGCAGTGACCAGGCCTACGAGCAGTACTTC
V: TRBV7-9; J: TRBJ1-6; D: -; size: -; CDR3: CASSLVVNSPLHF; DNA: TGTGCCAGCAGCTTAGTAGTGAATTCACCCCTCCACTTT
V: TRBV5-5; J: TRBJ2-7; D: TRBD1; size: -; CDR3: CASSRDRDSPYEQYF; DNA: TGTGCCAGCAGCCGGGACCGGGACAGCCCCTACGAGCAGTACTTC
V: TRBV14; J: TRBJ1-2; D: -; size: -; CDR3: CASSPQINYGYTF; DNA: TGTGCCAGCAGCCCCCAAATTAACTATGGCTACACCTTC
V: TRBV6-4; J: TRBJ2-3; D: -; size: once; CDR3: CASATALTDTQYF; DNA: TGTGCCAGCGCGACGGCCCTGACAGATACGCAGTATTTT
V: TRBV4-2; J: TRBJ2-2; D: -; size: -; CDR3: CASSQDQGNTGELFF; DNA: TGTGCCAGCAGCCAAGATCAAGGTAACACCGGGGAGCTGTTTTTT
V: TRBV5-1; J: TRBJ2-5; D: -; size: -; CDR3: CASSTLTGGETQYF; DNA: TGCGCCAGCAGCACCCTTACAGGTGGGGAGACCCAGTACTTC
V: TRBV11-3; J: TRBJ2-1; D: -; size: -; CDR3: CASSSGTGSYNEQFF; DNA: TGTGCCAGCAGCAGCGGGACAGGCTCCTACAATGAGCAGTTCTTC
V: TRBV4-3; J: TRBJ2-7; D: TRBD1; size: -; CDR3: CASSQEVPGTGGPLPYEQYF; DNA: TGCGCCAGCAGCCAAGAAGTGCCGGGGACAGGGGGCCCTTTACCCTACGAGCAGTACTTC
V: TRBV9; J: TRBJ1-1; D: -; size: few; CDR3: CASSPRGEDEAFF; DNA: TGTGCCAGCAGCCCCCGCGGGGAAGATGAAGCTTTCTTT
V: TRBV4-1; J: TRBJ2-4; D: TRBD1; size: -; CDR3: CASSLTGGKNIQYF; DNA: TGCGCCAGCAGCCTTACAGGGGGCAAAAACATTCAGTACTTC
V: TRBV19; J: TRBJ1-3; D: -; size: -; CDR3: CASSIGENFSGNTIYF; DNA: TGTGCCAGTAGTATTGGGGAAAACTTCTCTGGAAACACCATATATTTT
V: TRBV2; J: TRBJ2-1; D: TRBD1; size: -; CDR3: CASSGDREGEQFF; DNA: TGTGCCAGCAGCGGGGACAGGGAAGGTGAGCAGTTCTTC
V: TRBV5-1; J: TRBJ2-7; D: TRBD1; size: -; CDR3: CASSFGTGGPPYEQYF; DNA: TGCGCCAGCAGCTTCGGGACAGGGGGCCCCCCCTACGAGCAGTACTTC
V: TRBV5-4; J: TRBJ2-2; D: TRBD1; size: once; CDR3: CASSRSRDSYTGELFF; DNA: TGTGCCAGCAGCCGCAGCCGGGACAGCTACACCGGGGAGCTGTTTTTT
V: TRBV6-5; J: TRBJ1-1; D: -; size: -; CDR3: CASGDRNTEAFF; DNA: TGTGCCAGCGGAGACAGGAACACTGAAGCTTTCTTT
V: TRBV19; J: TRBJ1-2; D: -; size: -; CDR3: CGNRRTNYGYTF; DNA: TGTGGAAACAGGCGAACTAACTATGGCTACACCTTC
V: TRBV6-5; J: TRBJ2-7; D: -; size: -; CDR3: CASAETGTPYEQYF; DNA: TGTGCCTCGGCCGAAACAGGGACCCCCTACGAGCAGTACTTC
V: TRBV7-9; J: TRBJ1-4; D: -; size: -; CDR3: CASSLVVGHPGEKLFF; DNA: TGTGCCAGCAGCTTAGTGGTGGGACACCCAGGGGAAAAACTGTTTTTT
V: TRBV11-2; J: TRBJ1-6; D: TRBD1; size: -; CDR3: CASSADRESPLHF; DNA: TGTGCCAGCAGCGCGGACAGGGAATCACCCCTCCACTTT
V: TRBV18; J: TRBJ1-6; D: TRBD1; size: -; CDR3: CASSPSWGQNSPLHF; DNA: TGTGCCAGCTCACCGTCTTGGGGACAGAATTCACCCCTCCACTTT
V: TRBV27; J: TRBJ1-1; D: -; size: -; CDR3: CASSFERNTEAFF; DNA: TGTGCCAGCAGTTTTGAACGGAACACTGAAGCTTTCTTT
V: TRBV28; J: TRBJ1-6; D: -; size: -; CDR3: CASTNTPIHNSPLHF; DNA: TGTGCCAGCACCAACACACCAATTCATAATTCACCCCTCCACTTT
V: TRBV7-2; J: TRBJ1-1; D: -; size: once; CDR3: CASSLIAGDTEAFF; DNA: TGTGCCAGCAGCTTAATCGCGGGAGACACTGAAGCTTTCTTT
V: TRBV9; J: TRBJ2-1; D: -; size: -; CDR3: CASTTTVGANEQFF; DNA: TGTGCCAGCACCACCACAGTAGGGGCCAATGAGCAGTTCTTC
V: TRBV6-5; J: TRBJ1-2; D: -; size: -; CDR3: CASSDYGYTF; DNA: TGTGCCAGCAGCGATTATGGCTACACCTTC
V: TRBV5-5; J: TRBJ1-4; D: TRBD1; size: -; CDR3: CASSRGQGSANEKLFF; DNA: TGTGCCAGCAGCAGGGGACAGGGGTCGGCTAATGAAAAACTGTTTTTT
V: TRBV18; J: TRBJ2-7; D: -; size: few; CDR3: CASSPNSYEQYF; DNA: TGTGCCAGCTCACCAAACAGCTACGAGCAGTACTTC
V: TRBV5-4; J: TRBJ2-2; D: -; size: -; CDR3: CASSRDLNTGELFF; DNA: TGTGCCAGCAGTCGGGACCTTAACACCGGGGAGCTGTTTTTT
V: TRBV6-1; J: TRBJ2-1; D: -; size: once; CDR3: CASSLRTNNEQFF; DNA: TGTGCCAGCAGTTTAAGAACGAATAATGAGCAGTTCTTC
V: TRBV4-3; J: TRBJ2-7; D: -; size: -; CDR3: CASSQEGGDEQYF; DNA: TGCGCCAGCAGCCAAGAGGGCGGCGACGAGCAGTACTTC
V: TRBV19; J: TRBJ1-5; D: -; size: -; CDR3: CASRTATGIGNQPQHF; DNA: TGTGCCAGTAGGACAGCCACAGGGATCGGCAATCAGCCCCAGCATTTT
V: TRBV5-4; J: TRBJ2-2; D: TRBD1; size: -; CDR3: CASSFGDSNTGELFF; DNA: TGTGCCAGCAGCTTCGGGGACAGCAACACCGGGGAGCTGTTTTTT
V: TRBV9; J: TRBJ2-2; D: -; size: -; CDR3: CASSVGQGGTGELFF; DNA: TGTGCCAGCAGCGTAGGTCAGGGGGGCACCGGGGAGCTGTTTTTT
V: TRBV6-1; J: TRBJ2-4; D: -; size: -; CDR3: CASSQRGEPWSIQYF; DNA: TGTGCCAGCAGCCAAAGGGGGGAGCCATGGAGCATTCAGTACTTC
V: TRBV9; J: TRBJ2-3; D: TRBD2; size: -; CDR3: CASSSLSGGNTDTQYF; DNA: TGTGCCAGCAGCTCACTTAGCGGGGGAAACACAGATACGCAGTATTTT
V: TRBV10-3; J: TRBJ2-1; D: TRBD1; size: -; CDR3: CATGSTGYHNEQFF; DNA: TGTGCCACCGGATCGACAGGGTACCACAATGAGCAGTTCTTC
V: TRBV5-1; J: TRBJ2-1; D: TRBD2; size: -; CDR3: CASSLNAGDYNEQFF; DNA: TGCGCCAGCAGCTTGAACGCGGGGGACTACAATGAGCAGTTCTTC
V: TRBV18; J: TRBJ2-2; D: TRBD1; size: once; CDR3: CASSPRTGGLESNTGELFF; DNA: TGTGCCAGCTCACCACGGACAGGGGGCTTGGAGTCGAACACCGGGGAGCTGTTTTTT
V: TRBV7-3; J: TRBJ1-6; D: TRBD1; size: -; CDR3: CASSRNRGGNSPLHF; DNA: TGTGCCAGCAGCCGCAACAGGGGAGGGAATTCACCCCTCCACTTT
V: TRBV4-3; J: TRBJ2-1; D: TRBD2; size: -; CDR3: CASSQDASGFYNEQFF; DNA: TGCGCCAGCAGCCAAGATGCTAGCGGGTTCTACAATGAGCAGTTCTTC
V: TRBV5-1; J: TRBJ2-5; D: TRBD2; size: -; CDR3: CASSLGSTSGGQETQYF; DNA: TGCGCCAGCAGCTTGGGGTCAACTAGCGGGGGGCAAGAGACCCAGTACTTC
V: TRBV9; J: TRBJ1-2; D: TRBD1; size: -; CDR3: CASSSVPDRAYGYTF; DNA: TGTGCCAGCAGCTCGGTCCCGGACAGGGCCTATGGCTACACCTTC
V: TRBV5-1; J: TRBJ2-2; D: TRBD1; size: -; CDR3: CASSSMGQGTGELFF; DNA: TGCGCCAGCAGCTCGATGGGACAGGGGACCGGGGAGCTGTTTTTT
V: TRBV28; J: TRBJ1-1; D: -; size: once; CDR3: CASSGGSMNTEAFF; DNA: TGTGCCAGCAGTGGAGGCAGCATGAACACTGAAGCTTTCTTT
V: TRBV11-2; J: TRBJ2-5; D: TRBD2; size: once; CDR3: CASSLENPGTRGGTQYF; DNA: TGTGCCAGCAGCTTAGAAAACCCCGGGACTAGGGGGGGGACCCAGTACTTC
V: TRBV10-3; J: TRBJ2-5; D: TRBD2; size: once; CDR3: CASTSGQETQYF; DNA: TGTGCCTCGACTAGCGGCCAAGAGACCCAGTACTTC
V: TRBV28; J: TRBJ2-2; D: TRBD2; size: -; CDR3: CASSFWASGGVTGELFF; DNA: TGTGCCAGCAGTTTTTGGGCTAGCGGGGGGGTCACCGGGGAGCTGTTTTTT
V: TRBV12-1; J: TRBJ2-5; D: -; size: -; CDR3: CASSETGHGETQYF; DNA: TGTGCCAGCAGCGAGACGGGACACGGCGAGACCCAGTACTTC
V: TRBV30; J: TRBJ1-2; D: TRBD1; size: -; CDR3: CAWSQGADGYTF; DNA: TGTGCCTGGAGCCAGGGGGCGGATGGCTACACCTTC
V: TRBV9; J: TRBJ2-3; D: TRBD2; size: -; CDR3: CASTASGGPPRDTDTQYF; DNA: TGTGCCAGCACCGCGTCGGGGGGGCCCCCAAGGGACACAGATACGCAGTATTTT
V: TRBV10-3; J: TRBJ2-7; D: TRBD1; size: -; CDR3: CAISADRGSYEQYF; DNA: TGTGCCATCAGTGCGGACAGGGGTTCCTACGAGCAGTACTTC